These T cell receptor beta chains were read from a single sample in a study of post-analysis software for immune sequencing data. A single record per CDR3 protein comes from TCRdb applying MiXCR to the PCR reads. Counted here are approximately 770,000 distinct CDR3 sequences, approximately 44% occurring once; the ten biggest clones make up roughly 4.4%. Sequenced material: blood. These receptor sequences come from a girl aged 10-17 years with multiple sclerosis. The CDR3 runs from the conserved cysteine through the conserved F or W. The order of the fields is clone size, D gene, J gene, V gene, CDR3 protein, CDR3 DNA. D genes are given only for firm matches. For some rows the clone size is stated as once, few or many, or as a class when expanded; others skip it.

size: few
D: NA
J: TRBJ2-5
V: TRBV6-5
CDR3: CASSPRRKETQYF
DNA: TGTGCCAGCAGTCCCAGAAGGAAGGAGACCCAGTACTTC

size: NA
D: TRBD2
J: TRBJ2-1
V: TRBV5-5
CDR3: CASSIGLALTVDEQFF
DNA: TGTGCCAGCAGCATTGGACTAGCACTGACTGTTGATGAGCAGTTCTTC

size: few
D: NA
J: TRBJ2-7
V: TRBV7-2
CDR3: CASSPRWEVTYEQYF
DNA: TGTGCCAGCAGTCCCCGGTGGGAGGTTACCTACGAGCAGTACTTC

size: NA
D: NA
J: TRBJ2-7
V: TRBV12-3/TRBV12-4
CDR3: CASNGPDSLSYEQYF
DNA: TGTGCCAGCAACGGTCCGGACAGCCTCTCCTACGAGCAGTACTTC

size: NA
D: NA
J: TRBJ1-1
V: TRBV5-1
CDR3: CASKVNTEAFF
DNA: TGCGCCAGCAAGGTTAACACTGAAGCTTTCTTT

size: few
D: TRBD1
J: TRBJ1-2
V: TRBV29-1
CDR3: CSVEDRGTGVPFPYGYTF
DNA: TGCAGCGTTGAAGATCGTGGGACAGGGGTACCGTTCCCTTATGGCTACACCTTC

size: NA
D: TRBD2
J: TRBJ2-3
V: TRBV20-1
CDR3: CSAGPSGRRTDTQYF
DNA: TGCAGTGCTGGCCCTAGCGGGAGGCGTACAGATACGCAGTATTTT

size: few
D: TRBD2
J: TRBJ2-5
V: TRBV4-1
CDR3: CASSQDRSGSVGETQYF
DNA: TGCGCCAGCAGCCAAGACCGTAGCGGGAGCGTGGGGGAGACCCAGTACTTC

size: NA
D: NA
J: TRBJ1-1
V: TRBV7-2
CDR3: CASSLIGMWLGGQTEAFF
DNA: TGTGCCAGCAGCTTAATAGGCATGTGGCTGGGGGGGCAGACTGAAGCTTTCTTT

size: NA
D: NA
J: TRBJ1-5
V: TRBV4-3
CDR3: CASSQDLVTTFNSNQPQHF
DNA: TGCGCCAGCAGCCAAGATCTTGTAACGACCTTTAATAGCAATCAGCCCCAGCATTTT

size: NA
D: TRBD1
J: TRBJ2-7
V: TRBV13
CDR3: CASSRERGQAYEQYF
DNA: TGTGCCAGCAGCCGCGAGAGGGGGCAAGCTTACGAGCAGTACTTC

size: few
D: NA
J: TRBJ2-1
V: TRBV7-8
CDR3: CASSSPGIEGLEQFF
DNA: TGTGCCAGCAGCTCCCCCGGGATAGAGGGTCTTGAGCAGTTCTTC

size: NA
D: TRBD1
J: TRBJ2-1
V: TRBV12-3/TRBV12-4
CDR3: CASSRYGTGGSYNEQFF
DNA: TGTGCCAGCAGTCGCTACGGGACAGGGGGTTCCTACAATGAGCAGTTCTTC

size: few
D: NA
J: TRBJ1-2
V: TRBV27
CDR3: CASSPRSQTTRYGYTF
DNA: TGTGCCAGCAGTCCCAGATCTCAGACGACCCGCTATGGCTACACCTTC

size: NA
D: NA
J: TRBJ1-2
V: TRBV5-1
CDR3: CASSFNPLLYGYTF
DNA: TGCGCCAGCAGCTTCAATCCTCTCCTCTATGGCTACACCTTC

size: NA
D: NA
J: TRBJ1-6
V: TRBV7-8
CDR3: CACSLALGANSPLHF
DNA: TGTGCCTGCAGCTTAGCGCTAGGCGCTAATTCACCCCTCCACTTT

size: NA
D: TRBD1
J: TRBJ1-2
V: TRBV20-1
CDR3: CSALQGVGYGYTF
DNA: TGCAGTGCTTTACAGGGGGTTGGCTATGGCTACACCTTC

size: few
D: TRBD1
J: TRBJ2-7
V: TRBV6-5
CDR3: CASSILGQGSSYEQYF
DNA: TGTGCCAGCAGTATACTGGGACAGGGGAGCTCCTACGAGCAGTACTTC

size: NA
D: NA
J: TRBJ2-1
V: TRBV30
CDR3: CAWTVTGWYNEQFF
DNA: TGTGCCTGGACGGTAACGGGATGGTACAATGAGCAGTTCTTC

size: few
D: NA
J: TRBJ1-1
V: TRBV6-5
CDR3: CASSYGQGYTEAFF
DNA: TGTGCCAGCAGTTACGGGCAGGGATACACTGAAGCTTTCTTT

size: NA
D: NA
J: TRBJ2-1
V: TRBV7-9
CDR3: CASSPSDAAYNEQYF
DNA: TGTGCCAGCAGCCCGTCGGACGCAGCCTACAATGAGCAGTACTTT

size: few
D: TRBD1
J: TRBJ1-2
V: TRBV20-1
CDR3: CSARVNRDRDSGYTF
DNA: TGCAGTGCTAGAGTTAACCGGGACAGGGATTCTGGCTACACCTTC

size: few
D: NA
J: TRBJ2-5
V: TRBV6-6
CDR3: CASSYIGGREETQYF
DNA: TGTGCCAGCAGTTACATTGGGGGGCGAGAAGAGACCCAGTACTTC

size: few
D: NA
J: TRBJ2-7
V: TRBV3-1
CDR3: CASSHSQFYEQYF
DNA: TGTGCCAGCAGCCATTCACAGTTCTACGAGCAGTACTTC

size: NA
D: NA
J: TRBJ1-1
V: TRBV5-4
CDR3: CASSLRSPGNTEAFF
DNA: TGTGCCAGCAGCTTACGCTCACCTGGGAACACTGAAGCTTTCTTT

size: NA
D: NA
J: TRBJ2-5
V: TRBV7-9
CDR3: CASSATETQYF
DNA: TGTGCCAGCAGCGCAACAGAGACCCAGTACTTC

size: NA
D: NA
J: TRBJ1-1
V: TRBV12-3/TRBV12-4
CDR3: CASGEGVATEAFF
DNA: TGTGCCAGCGGAGAGGGGGTTGCCACTGAAGCTTTCTTT

size: NA
D: TRBD2
J: TRBJ2-7
V: TRBV29-1
CDR3: CSVEGELAGSSYNEQYF
DNA: TGCAGCGTTGAAGGGGAGTTAGCGGGGAGCTCCTACAATGAGCAGTACTTC

size: NA
D: TRBD2
J: TRBJ2-3
V: TRBV20-1
CDR3: CSTGGPSGDTDTQYF
DNA: TGCAGTACTGGAGGGCCTAGCGGAGACACAGATACGCAGTATTTT

size: few
D: NA
J: TRBJ1-4
V: TRBV5-1
CDR3: CASSPAWGTNEKLFF
DNA: TGCGCCAGCAGCCCAGCGTGGGGCACTAATGAAAAACTGTTTTTT

size: NA
D: NA
J: TRBJ2-7
V: TRBV5-1
CDR3: CASSGGPQLPYEQYF
DNA: TGCGCCAGCAGCGGCGGACCCCAGCTACCCTACGAGCAGTACTTC

size: NA
D: NA
J: TRBJ2-5
V: TRBV2
CDR3: CASILSGNVETQYF
DNA: TGTGCCAGCATTCTTTCCGGGAACGTGGAGACCCAGTACTTC

size: NA
D: NA
J: TRBJ1-2
V: TRBV13
CDR3: CASSSAPARGENGYTF
DNA: TGTGCCAGCAGCTCCGCCCCAGCTAGGGGGGAGAATGGCTACACCTTC

size: once
D: NA
J: TRBJ2-2
V: TRBV6-5
CDR3: CASKPLFAGELFF
DNA: TGTGCCAGCAAACCCCTTTTTGCCGGGGAGCTGTTTTTT

size: NA
D: NA
J: TRBJ2-7
V: TRBV20-1
CDR3: CSALGGTEFYEQYF
DNA: TGCAGTGCTCTCGGAGGGACAGAATTCTACGAGCAGTACTTC

size: NA
D: TRBD1
J: TRBJ2-7
V: TRBV4-3
CDR3: CASSDRVSHEQYF
DNA: TGCGCCAGCTCGGACAGGGTTTCCCACGAGCAGTACTTC

size: few
D: NA
J: TRBJ2-1
V: TRBV5-5
CDR3: CASSWDLTGRGNEQFF
DNA: TGTGCCAGCAGCTGGGACTTAACCGGGCGGGGCAATGAGCAGTTCTTC

size: few
D: NA
J: TRBJ2-7
V: TRBV7-2
CDR3: CASRPGLRSYEQYF
DNA: TGTGCCAGCAGGCCGGGACTGCGATCCTACGAGCAGTACTTC

size: NA
D: NA
J: TRBJ1-2
V: TRBV20-1
CDR3: CSAGEGYGYTF
DNA: TGCAGTGCTGGGGAGGGCTATGGCTACACCTTC

size: NA
D: TRBD2
J: TRBJ2-3
V: TRBV28
CDR3: CASSSLAGPTDTQYF
DNA: TGTGCCAGCAGTTCACTAGCGGGACCCACAGATACGCAGTATTTT

size: once
D: TRBD1
J: TRBJ2-3
V: TRBV7-2
CDR3: CASSRPSRGQGSDTQYF
DNA: TGTGCCAGCAGTCGCCCCTCACGGGGACAGGGGTCAGATACGCAGTATTTT

size: NA
D: TRBD1
J: TRBJ2-5
V: TRBV10-3
CDR3: CAISGGTGDQETQYF
DNA: TGTGCCATCAGTGGTGGGACAGGGGACCAAGAGACCCAGTACTTC

size: NA
D: NA
J: TRBJ2-5
V: TRBV27
CDR3: CASSSVGTTWTETQYF
DNA: TGTGCCAGCAGTTCCGTCGGGACAACCTGGACGGAGACCCAGTACTTC

size: NA
D: NA
J: TRBJ2-3
V: TRBV7-8
CDR3: CASSTLRGLSSTDTQYF
DNA: TGTGCCAGCAGCACGCTACGGGGCCTATCTAGCACAGATACGCAGTATTTT

size: few
D: NA
J: TRBJ1-2
V: TRBV29-1
CDR3: CSVEVGGRIGGYTF
DNA: TGCAGCGTTGAAGTAGGCGGACGGATCGGTGGCTACACCTTC

size: NA
D: TRBD1
J: TRBJ1-2
V: TRBV4-2
CDR3: CASSQPQGEGYTF
DNA: TGTGCCAGCAGCCAGCCTCAGGGGGAAGGCTACACCTTC

size: NA
D: NA
J: TRBJ2-7
V: TRBV11-2
CDR3: CASSFGELASMMGYEQYF
DNA: TGTGCCAGCAGCTTTGGAGAGCTAGCCTCGATGATGGGGTACGAGCAGTACTTC

size: few
D: NA
J: TRBJ2-1
V: TRBV11-3
CDR3: CASSLWEAPSSYNEQFF
DNA: TGTGCCAGCAGCTTATGGGAGGCCCCGAGCTCCTACAATGAGCAGTTCTTC

size: once
D: NA
J: TRBJ2-1
V: TRBV4-3
CDR3: CASSHQRVDEQFF
DNA: TGCGCCAGCAGCCACCAGAGGGTAGATGAGCAGTTCTTC